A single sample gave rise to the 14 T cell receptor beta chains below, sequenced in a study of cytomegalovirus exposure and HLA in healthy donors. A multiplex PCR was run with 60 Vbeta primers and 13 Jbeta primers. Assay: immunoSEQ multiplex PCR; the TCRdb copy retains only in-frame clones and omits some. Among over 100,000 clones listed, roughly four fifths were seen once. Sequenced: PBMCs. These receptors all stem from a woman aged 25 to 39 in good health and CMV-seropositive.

CDR3 sequence (DNA): TGTGCCAGCAGCCAAAAACCACAGGGGGCCCCCTCTGGGGCCAACGTCCTGACTTTC. Translating gives CASSQKPQGAPSGANVLTF. The rearrangement links TRBV4-2 to TRBJ2-6; 9 bases match TRBD1. V was clipped by 2 bases and J by 0 bases; unmatched bases: 8. Looked up from germline, CDR1 is LGHNA and CDR2 is YNFKEQ. The CDR3 runs to 19 residues.

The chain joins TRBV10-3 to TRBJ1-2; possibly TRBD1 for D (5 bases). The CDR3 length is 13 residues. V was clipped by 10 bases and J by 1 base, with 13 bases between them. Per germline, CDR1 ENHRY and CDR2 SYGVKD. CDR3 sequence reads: CATSGQGNYGYTF. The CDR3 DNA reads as TGTGCCACAAGTGGGCAGGGTAACTATGGCTACACCTTC.

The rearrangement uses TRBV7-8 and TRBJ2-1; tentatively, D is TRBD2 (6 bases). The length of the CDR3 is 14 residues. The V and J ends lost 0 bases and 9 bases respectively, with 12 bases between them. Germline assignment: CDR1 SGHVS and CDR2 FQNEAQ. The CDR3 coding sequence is TGTGCCAGCAGCTTAGCGCGGGGCTACGGTGAGCAGTTCTTC. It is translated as CASSLARGYGEQFF.

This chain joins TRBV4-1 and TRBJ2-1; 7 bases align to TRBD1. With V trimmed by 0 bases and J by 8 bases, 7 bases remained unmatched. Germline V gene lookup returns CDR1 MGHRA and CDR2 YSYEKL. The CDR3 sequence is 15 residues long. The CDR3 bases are TGCGCCAGCAGCCAAGATTGGGGCAGGGGGTATGAGCAGTTCTTC. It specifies CASSQDWGRGYEQFF.

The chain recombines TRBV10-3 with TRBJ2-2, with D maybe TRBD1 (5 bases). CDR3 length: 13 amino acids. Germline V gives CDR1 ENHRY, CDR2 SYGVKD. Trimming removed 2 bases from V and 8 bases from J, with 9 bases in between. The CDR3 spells CAISEISGGELFF. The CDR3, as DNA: TGTGCCATCAGTGAGATCTCAGGGGGGGAGCTGTTTTTT.

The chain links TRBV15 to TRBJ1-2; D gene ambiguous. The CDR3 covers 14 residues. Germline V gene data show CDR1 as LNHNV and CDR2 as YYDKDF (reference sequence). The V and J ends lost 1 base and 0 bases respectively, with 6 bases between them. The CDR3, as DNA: TGTGCCACCAGCAGAGGGAGTACTAACTATGGCTACACCTTC. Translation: CATSRGSTNYGYTF.

CDR3 nucleotides: TGTGCCAGCAGTGAAATCAGGGCCACCGGGGAGCTGTTTTTT. Its protein product is CASSEIRATGELFF. This chain links TRBV6-1 with TRBJ2-2; D might be TRBD1 (5 bases). This CDR3 has 14 residues. In germline, CDR1 is MNHNS, CDR2 SASEGT. Deletions cut 2 bases from V and 4 bases from J, with 8 bases between.

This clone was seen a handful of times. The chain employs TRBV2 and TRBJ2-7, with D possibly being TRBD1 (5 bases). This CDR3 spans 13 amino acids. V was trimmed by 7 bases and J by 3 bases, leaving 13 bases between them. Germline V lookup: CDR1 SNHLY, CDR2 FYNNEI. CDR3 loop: CASTLQDSYEQYF. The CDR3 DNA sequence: TGTGCCAGCACTCTCCAAGACAGCTACGAGCAGTACTTC. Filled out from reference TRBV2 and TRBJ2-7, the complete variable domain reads EPEVTQTPSHQVTQMGQEVILRCVPISNHLYFYWYRQILGQKVEFLVSFYNNEISEKSEIFDDQFSVERPDGSNFTLKIRSTKLEDSAMYFCASTLQDSYEQYFGPGTRLTVT.

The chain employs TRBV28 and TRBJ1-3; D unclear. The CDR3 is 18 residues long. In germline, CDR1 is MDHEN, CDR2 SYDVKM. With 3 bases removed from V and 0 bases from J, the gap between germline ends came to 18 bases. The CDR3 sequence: CASSLDSGYYGSGNTIYF. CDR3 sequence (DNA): TGTGCCAGCAGTTTGGACTCCGGGTATTACGGCTCTGGAAACACCATATATTTT.

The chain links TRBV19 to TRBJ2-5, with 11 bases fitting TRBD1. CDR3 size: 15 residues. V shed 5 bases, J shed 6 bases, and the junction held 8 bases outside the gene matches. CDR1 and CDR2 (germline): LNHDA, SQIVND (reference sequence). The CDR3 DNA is TGTGCCAGTAGTCCACGGACAGGGGGCGGAAAGACCCAGTACTTC. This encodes CASSPRTGGGKTQYF. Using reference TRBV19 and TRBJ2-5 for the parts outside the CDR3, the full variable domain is DGGITQSPKYLFRKEGQNVTLSCEQNLNHDAMYWYRQDPGQGLRLIYYSQIVNDFQKGDIAEGYSVSREKKESFPLTVTSAQKNPTAFYLCASSPRTGGGKTQYFGPGTRLLVL.

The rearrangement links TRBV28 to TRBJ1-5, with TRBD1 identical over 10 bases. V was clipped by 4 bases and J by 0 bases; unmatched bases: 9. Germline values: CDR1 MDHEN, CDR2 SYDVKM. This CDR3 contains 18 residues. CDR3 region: CASSSPPGQGDSNQPQHF. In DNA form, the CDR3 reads TGTGCCAGCAGTTCCCCCCCCGGACAGGGGGATAGCAATCAGCCCCAGCATTTT.

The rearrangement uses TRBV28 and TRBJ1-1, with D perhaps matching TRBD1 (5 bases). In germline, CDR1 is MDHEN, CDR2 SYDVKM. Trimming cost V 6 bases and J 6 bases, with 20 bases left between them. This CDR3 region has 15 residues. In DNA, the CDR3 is TGTGCCAGCAGCCCCGGTGGGGGGGTCAGTTCTGAAGCTTTCTTT. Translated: CASSPGGGVSSEAFF.

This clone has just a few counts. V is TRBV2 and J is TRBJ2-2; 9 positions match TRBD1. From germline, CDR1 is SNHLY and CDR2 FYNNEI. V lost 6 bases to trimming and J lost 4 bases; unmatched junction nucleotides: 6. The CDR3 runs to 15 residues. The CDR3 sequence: CASRETGGSTGELFF. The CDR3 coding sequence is TGTGCCAGCAGAGAGACAGGGGGTAGCACCGGGGAGCTGTTTTTT.

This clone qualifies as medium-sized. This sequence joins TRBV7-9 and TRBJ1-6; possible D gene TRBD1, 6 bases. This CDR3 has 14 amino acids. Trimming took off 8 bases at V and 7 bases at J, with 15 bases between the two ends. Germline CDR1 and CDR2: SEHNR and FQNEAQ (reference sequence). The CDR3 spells CASGVTGRNSPLHF. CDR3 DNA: TGTGCCAGCGGAGTTACAGGGAGAAATTCACCCCTCCACTTT. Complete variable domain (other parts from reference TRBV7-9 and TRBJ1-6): DTGVSQNPRHKITKRGQNVTFRCDPISEHNRLYWYRQTLGQGPEFLTYFQNEAQLEKSRLLSDRFSAERPKGSFSTLEIQRTEQGDSAMYLCASGVTGRNSPLHFGNGTRLTVT.